The rows below give T cell receptor beta chains drawn from one sample of a study of T cell repertoires in cytomegalovirus infection. Their cognate antigens are unknown. MiXCR, run by TCRdb on the reads, gives a single entry per CDR3 protein. The sample lists about 500,000 distinct CDR3 sequences; around 35% were seen once. The source was cultured PBMCs, collected from culture after CMV antigen stimulation. These receptor sequences come from a human donor in good health (CMV status not recorded). Some clones in this sample may be carry-over from other donors' samples. CDR3s include the opening cysteine and the closing phenylalanine or tryptophan. A D gene is named only where the DNA matches it firmly. Expanded clones are given a class, and other clones once, few, many or no size at all.

v_gene	d_gene	abundance	j_gene	CDR3aa	CDR3nt
TRBV6-1	-	-	TRBJ1-4	CASSWERGIANEKLFF	TGTGCCAGCAGCTGGGAAAGGGGTATAGCTAATGAAAAACTGTTTTTT
TRBV6-2/TRBV6-3	TRBD2	-	TRBJ2-1	CASRKWTSAYNEQFF	TGTGCCAGCAGGAAATGGACTAGCGCGTACAATGAGCAGTTCTTC
TRBV6-2/TRBV6-3	TRBD1	-	TRBJ1-5	CASSYGGGQRDNQPQHF	TGTGCCAGCAGTTACGGAGGGGGACAGCGAGATAATCAGCCCCAGCATTTT
TRBV20-1	-	-	TRBJ1-5	CSASEGSGNQPQHF	TGCAGTGCTAGTGAGGGAAGCGGCAATCAGCCCCAGCATTTT
TRBV28	TRBD1	few	TRBJ2-5	CASGYGQGVETQYF	TGTGCCAGCGGGTACGGACAGGGGGTAGAGACCCAGTACTTC
TRBV5-6	-	-	TRBJ2-1	CASNSAGTGEQFF	TGTGCCAGCAACTCGGCCGGGACCGGTGAGCAGTTCTTC
TRBV7-8	-	few	TRBJ2-3	CASSLAEQSTDTQYF	TGTGCCAGCAGCTTAGCGGAGCAGAGCACAGATACGCAGTATTTT
TRBV5-4	TRBD2	few	TRBJ2-1	CASSRPSGRSNEQFF	TGTGCCAGCAGCCGACCTAGCGGGAGGTCAAATGAGCAGTTCTTC
TRBV27	-	-	TRBJ2-5	CASSFSEGNRIETQYF	TGTGCCAGCAGTTTCTCAGAGGGGAATCGTATAGAGACCCAGTACTTC
TRBV6-5	TRBD2	few	TRBJ2-7	CASSYSLADPGEQYF	TGTGCCAGCAGTTACTCCCTAGCGGACCCTGGGGAGCAGTACTTC
TRBV11-2	-	few	TRBJ1-1	CASSLDRGIPVNTEAFF	TGTGCCAGCAGCTTAGACAGAGGGATTCCTGTGAACACTGAAGCTTTCTTT
TRBV29-1	TRBD1	-	TRBJ2-7	CSVGRQGIYEQYF	TGCAGCGTTGGTCGACAGGGGATCTACGAGCAGTACTTC
TRBV7-2	-	many	TRBJ2-3	CASSPRTDTQYF	TGTGCCAGCAGCCCGAGGACAGATACGCAGTATTTT
TRBV9	TRBD1	-	TRBJ1-4	CASSSWTGGPAANEKLFF	TGTGCCAGCAGCTCCTGGACAGGGGGACCTGCGGCTAATGAAAAACTGTTTTTT
TRBV12-5	-	few	TRBJ2-1	CASGLVVSALGEQFF	TGTGCTAGTGGTTTGGTAGTTAGCGCATTGGGTGAGCAGTTCTTC
TRBV6-6	-	-	TRBJ1-5	CASSHPTGLSNQPQHF	TGTGCCAGCAGTCATCCGACAGGTCTCAGCAATCAGCCCCAGCATTTT
TRBV7-2	TRBD2	-	TRBJ2-7	CASSLASGRQQYF	TGTGCCAGCAGCTTGGCTAGCGGGAGGCAGCAGTACTTC
TRBV7-2	TRBD2	-	TRBJ2-5	CASSSQSGGQETQYF	TGTGCCAGCAGCTCCCAGTCGGGAGGGCAAGAGACCCAGTACTTC
TRBV4-1	TRBD2	many	TRBJ2-5	CASSQGGLAGTIWKTQYF	TGCGCCAGCAGCCAAGGCGGACTAGCGGGAACGATTTGGAAGACCCAGTACTTC
TRBV30	TRBD2	-	TRBJ2-1	CAWSGGSGSLEGTYNEQFF	TGTGCCTGGAGTGGAGGTAGCGGGAGCCTTGAAGGAACCTACAATGAGCAGTTCTTC
TRBV28	-	-	TRBJ2-7	CASSFAQGKSYEQYF	TGTGCCAGCAGTTTCGCCCAGGGAAAGTCCTACGAGCAGTACTTC
TRBV7-2	-	many	TRBJ1-1	CASSFGGDTEAFF	TGTGCCAGCAGCTTCGGGGGGGACACTGAAGCTTTCTTT
TRBV19	-	-	TRBJ1-1	CASSIVNSQNTEAFF	TGTGCCAGTAGTATAGTAAACAGCCAGAACACTGAAGCTTTCTTT
TRBV28	-	-	TRBJ1-5	CASSFTGFKQPQHF	TGTGCCAGCAGTTTTACAGGGTTCAAACAGCCCCAGCATTTT
TRBV25-1	-	-	TRBJ2-1	CASSEGSKRFSYNEQFF	TGTGCCAGCAGTGAGGGAAGTAAGCGGTTTTCATACAATGAGCAGTTCTTC
TRBV7-4	-	-	TRBJ2-5	CASSTGLETQYF	TGTGCCAGCAGCACGGGACTGGAGACCCAGTACTTC
TRBV12-3/TRBV12-4	TRBD1	-	TRBJ1-2	CASRGDRSLGGYTF	TGTGCCAGCAGGGGGGACAGATCACTGGGGGGCTACACCTTC
TRBV19	-	-	TRBJ1-4	CASSMDSWNEKLFF	TGTGCCAGTAGTATGGACAGTTGGAATGAAAAACTGTTTTTT
TRBV29-1	TRBD1	few	TRBJ1-1	CSVEGGRDRAYEAFF	TGCAGCGTTGAAGGGGGAAGGGACAGGGCGTATGAAGCTTTCTTT
TRBV30	-	-	TRBJ1-3	CAWSVPGGHGNTIYF	TGTGCCTGGAGTGTACCTGGAGGGCACGGAAACACCATATATTTT
TRBV20-1	-	-	TRBJ2-5	CSAPITNRETQYF	TGCAGTGCTCCTATTACCAACCGGGAGACCCAGTACTTC
TRBV27	TRBD2	many	TRBJ2-3	CASSSPWAGGSDTQYF	TGTGCCAGCAGTTCCCCGTGGGCGGGAGGGTCAGATACGCAGTATTTT
TRBV12-3/TRBV12-4	TRBD2	-	TRBJ2-5	CASSNGLAGDTQYF	TGTGCCAGCAGCAACGGACTAGCGGGTGATACCCAGTACTTC
TRBV6-6	TRBD1	-	TRBJ1-4	CASDRGGREKLFF	TGTGCCAGTGACAGGGGAGGCCGAGAAAAACTGTTTTTT
TRBV4-1	-	-	TRBJ1-1	CASSLRGDENTEAFF	TGCGCCAGCAGCCTGCGAGGGGATGAGAACACTGAAGCTTTCTTT
TRBV18	-	once	TRBJ1-4	CASSPWQGLEKLFF	TGTGCCAGCTCACCGTGGCAGGGGTTGGAAAAACTGTTTTTT
TRBV19	-	few	TRBJ2-2	CASRGGRELFF	TGTGCCAGTAGGGGGGGCCGGGAGCTGTTTTTT
TRBV28	-	-	TRBJ1-2	CATVGPAANYGYTF	TGTGCCACCGTCGGTCCCGCGGCTAACTATGGCTACACCTTC
TRBV11-2	TRBD2	-	TRBJ2-7	CASSLESSGRSYEQYF	TGTGCCAGCAGCTTAGAATCCAGCGGGAGAAGCTACGAGCAGTACTTC
TRBV3-1	TRBD1	-	TRBJ1-1	CASSRSRDRNTEAFF	TGTGCCAGCAGCCGGTCCCGGGACAGGAACACTGAAGCTTTCTTT
TRBV2	-	-	TRBJ1-4	CASRALADEKLFF	TGTGCCAGCAGGGCCCTCGCCGATGAAAAACTGTTTTTT
TRBV6-5	-	-	TRBJ2-1	CASSYLDMGFTNEQFF	TGTGCCAGCAGCTATCTTGACATGGGTTTCACCAATGAGCAGTTCTTC
TRBV5-1	TRBD2	-	TRBJ2-5	CASSFVSSGTSRETQYF	TGCGCCAGCAGCTTTGTCTCATCCGGGACTAGCAGAGAGACCCAGTACTTC
TRBV7-9	-	many	TRBJ2-7	CASSLGESSYEQYF	TGTGCCAGCAGCTTGGGGGAGAGTAGCTACGAGCAGTACTTC
TRBV19	-	few	TRBJ2-1	CASRITPIPYNEQFF	TGTGCCAGTCGAATCACTCCTATTCCCTACAATGAGCAGTTCTTC
TRBV4-1	-	many	TRBJ2-5	CASSQGGETQYF	TGTGCCAGCAGCCAGGGGGGGGAGACCCAGTACTTC